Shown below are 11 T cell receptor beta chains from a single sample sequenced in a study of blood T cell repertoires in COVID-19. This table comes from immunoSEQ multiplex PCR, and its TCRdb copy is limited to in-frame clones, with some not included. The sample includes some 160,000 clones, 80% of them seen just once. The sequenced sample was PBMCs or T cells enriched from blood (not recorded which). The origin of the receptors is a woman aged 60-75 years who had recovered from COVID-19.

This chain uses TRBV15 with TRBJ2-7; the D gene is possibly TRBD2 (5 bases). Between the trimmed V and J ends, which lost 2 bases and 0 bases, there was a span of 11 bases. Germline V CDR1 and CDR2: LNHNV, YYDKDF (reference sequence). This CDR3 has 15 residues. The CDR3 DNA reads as TGTGCCACCAGCAGAACGGGGTTTCTCTCCTACGAGCAGTACTTC. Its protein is CATSRTGFLSYEQYF.

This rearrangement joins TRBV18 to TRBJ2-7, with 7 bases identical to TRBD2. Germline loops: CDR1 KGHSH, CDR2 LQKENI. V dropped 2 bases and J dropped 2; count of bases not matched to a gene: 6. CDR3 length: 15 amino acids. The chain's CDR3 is CASSPGRGVPYEQYF. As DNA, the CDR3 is TGTGCCAGCTCACCAGGCCGGGGGGTCCCCTACGAGCAGTACTTC.

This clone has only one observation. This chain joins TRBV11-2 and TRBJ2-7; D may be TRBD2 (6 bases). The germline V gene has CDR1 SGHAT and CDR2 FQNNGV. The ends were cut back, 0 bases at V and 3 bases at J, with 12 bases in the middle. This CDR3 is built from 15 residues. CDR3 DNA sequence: TGTGCCAGCAGCTTAGAAGGGACTTTAAACTACGAGCAGTACTTC. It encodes CASSLEGTLNYEQYF.

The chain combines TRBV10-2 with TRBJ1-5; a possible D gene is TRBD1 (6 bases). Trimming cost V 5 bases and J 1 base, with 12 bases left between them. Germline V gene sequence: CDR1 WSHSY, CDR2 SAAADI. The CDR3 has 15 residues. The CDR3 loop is CASSKQGGSNQPQHF. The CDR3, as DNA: TGCGCCAGCAGTAAACAGGGTGGAAGCAATCAGCCCCAGCATTTT.

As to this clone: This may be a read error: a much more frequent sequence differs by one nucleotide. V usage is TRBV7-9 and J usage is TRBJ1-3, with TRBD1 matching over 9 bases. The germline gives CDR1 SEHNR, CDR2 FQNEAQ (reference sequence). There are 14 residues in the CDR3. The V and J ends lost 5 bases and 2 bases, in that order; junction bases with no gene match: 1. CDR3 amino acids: CASSRTGAGNTIYF. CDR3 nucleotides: TGTGCCAGCAGCAGGACAGGGGCTGGAAACACCATATATTTT. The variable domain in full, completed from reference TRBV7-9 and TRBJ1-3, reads DTGVSQNPRHKITKRGQNVTFRCDPISEHNRLYWYRQTLGQGPEFLTYFQNEAQLEKSRLLSDRFSAERPKGSFSTLEIQRTEQGDSAMYLCASSRTGAGNTIYFGEGSWLTVV.

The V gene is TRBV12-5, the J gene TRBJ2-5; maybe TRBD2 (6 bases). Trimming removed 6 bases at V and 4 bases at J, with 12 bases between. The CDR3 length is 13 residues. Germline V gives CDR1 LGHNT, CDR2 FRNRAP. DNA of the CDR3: TGTGCTAGTGGAGCTCTCGGGGGAGAGACCCAGTACTTC. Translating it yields CASGALGGETQYF. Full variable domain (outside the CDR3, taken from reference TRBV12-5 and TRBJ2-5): DARVTQTPRHKVTEMGQEVTMRCQPILGHNTVFWYRQTMMQGLELLAYFRNRAPLDDSGMPKDRFSAEMPDATLATLKIQPSEPRDSAVYFCASGALGGETQYFGPGTRLLVL.

The CDR3 is CASSSKGQGENEAFF. CDR3 DNA sequence: TGTGCCAGCAGCTCGAAGGGACAGGGAGAAAATGAAGCTTTCTTT. This chain uses TRBV5-6 with TRBJ1-1; 9 bases are shared with TRBD1. After removal of 3 bases from V and 7 bases from J, the junction contained 10 bases not matched to a gene. CDR3 length: 15 amino acids. Germline assignment: CDR1 SGHDT and CDR2 YYEEEE.

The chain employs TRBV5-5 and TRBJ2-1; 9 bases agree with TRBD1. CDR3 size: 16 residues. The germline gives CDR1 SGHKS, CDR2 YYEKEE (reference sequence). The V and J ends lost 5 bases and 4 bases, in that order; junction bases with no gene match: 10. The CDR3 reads CASRGAGTGNYNEQFF. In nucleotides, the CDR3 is TGTGCCAGCAGAGGGGCCGGGACAGGGAATTACAATGAGCAGTTCTTC.

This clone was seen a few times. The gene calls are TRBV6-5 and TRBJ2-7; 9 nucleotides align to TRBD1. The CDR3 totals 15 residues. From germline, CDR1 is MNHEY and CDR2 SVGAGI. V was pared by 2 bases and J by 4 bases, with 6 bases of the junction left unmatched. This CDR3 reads CASSYTGTGTYEQYF. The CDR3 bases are TGTGCCAGCAGTTACACCGGGACAGGGACTTACGAGCAGTACTTC.

The CDR3 loop is CASRREMMNTEAFF. The CDR3 DNA is TGTGCCAGCCGGAGAGAGATGATGAACACTGAAGCTTTCTTT. The chain carries TRBV2 and TRBJ1-1, with D unclear. The V end was cut by 8 bases, the J end by 0 bases, with 13 bases between. CDR3 length: 14 amino acids. Germline assignment: CDR1 SNHLY and CDR2 FYNNEI.

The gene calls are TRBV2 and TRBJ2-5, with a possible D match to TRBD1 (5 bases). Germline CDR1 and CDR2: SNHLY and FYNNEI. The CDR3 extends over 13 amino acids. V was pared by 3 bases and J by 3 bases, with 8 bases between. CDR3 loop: CASSEDTKETQYF. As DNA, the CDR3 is TGTGCCAGCAGTGAGGACACAAAAGAGACCCAGTACTTC.